This T cell receptor beta chain was sequenced for a study of T cells in localized non-small cell lung cancer. Notes on the study in general: Uninvolved adjacent lung had the highest recorded T cell clonality, with tumor below it. Sequencing was restricted to one tumor region; therefore, heterogeneity remains possible.

Clones were read by immunoSEQ multiplex PCR, and TCRdb kept only the in-frame ones, dropping some. The sample lists roughly 20,000 clones, roughly nine tenths occurring once. The CDR3 contains 12 residues. Germline assignment: CDR1 SGHRS and CDR2 YFSETQ. V dropped 4 bases and J dropped 3 bases, with 8 bases sitting between them. With regard to this clone: Its antigen is not identified.

Specimen: peripheral blood, collected before any cancer treatment. J is TRBJ2-7 and V is TRBV5-1, with D hard to call. The source of this sequence is a woman aged 40 to 75 with stage I lung adenocarcinoma. The CDR3 here is CASSRPGYEQYF. The CDR3, as DNA: TGCGCCAGCAGCCGACCGGGCTACGAGCAGTACTTC.